Sequencing of this T cell receptor (beta chain) was carried out in a study of shared clonotypes between healthy human individuals. Donors were healthy HIV-negative adults without recent acute infections or vaccinations. About this clone itself: Its antigen remains unidentified.

Some clones are missing from TCRdb's copy, which holds only in-frame ones; the method was immunoSEQ multiplex PCR. The sample lists about 470,000 clones; roughly 77% were seen once. Germline CDR1 and CDR2: MDHEN and SYDVKM. This CDR3 region has 14 residues. V was trimmed by 5 bases and J by 8 bases, leaving 16 bases between them. The study, taken as a whole, reports: Sequencing depth was a factor that was expected to affect clonotype sharing among donors.

This sequence originates from a woman aged 40-49 years in good health. Some clones in this sample may be carry-over from other donors' samples. The gene calls are TRBV28 and TRBJ1-3, with D maybe TRBD1 (6 bases). Sequencing used PBMCs. The CDR3 region is CASSRGGNWDTIYF. CDR3 sequence (DNA): TGTGCCAGCAGTAGGGGGGGAAACTGGGACACCATATATTTT.